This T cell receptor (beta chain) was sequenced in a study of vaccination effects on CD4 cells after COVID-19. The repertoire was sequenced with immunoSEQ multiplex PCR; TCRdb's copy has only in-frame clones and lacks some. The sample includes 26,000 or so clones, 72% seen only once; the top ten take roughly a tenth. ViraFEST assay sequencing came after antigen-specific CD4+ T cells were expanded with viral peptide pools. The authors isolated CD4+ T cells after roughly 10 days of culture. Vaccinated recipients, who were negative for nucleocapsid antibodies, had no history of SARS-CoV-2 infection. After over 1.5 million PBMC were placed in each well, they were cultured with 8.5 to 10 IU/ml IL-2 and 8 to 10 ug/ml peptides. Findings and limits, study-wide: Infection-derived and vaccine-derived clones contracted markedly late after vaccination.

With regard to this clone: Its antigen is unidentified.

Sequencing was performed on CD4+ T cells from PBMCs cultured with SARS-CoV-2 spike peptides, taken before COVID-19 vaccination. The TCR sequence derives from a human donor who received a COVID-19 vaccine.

In DNA form, the CDR3 reads TGCGCCAGCAGCTCCGGGACAGGGGGGGGCTACGAGCAGTACTTC. Translated: CASSSGTGGGYEQYF. This chain uses TRBV5-1 with TRBJ2-7; 11 bases map to TRBD1. The CDR3 consists of 15 residues. Germline-derived CDR1 and CDR2 are SGHRS and YFSETQ. Losses at the gene ends were 3 bases for V and 3 bases for J; bases not matched to a gene: 5.